One T cell receptor (beta chain) is described in this entry. Its specificity is not known. This record belongs to a study of blood T cells in healthy people across ages. Alongside a J-beta primer mix, a sample-barcoded 5' primer served in a second PCR lasting 7 to 11 cycles. TCRdb re-analysed the 5' RACE reads in MiXCR, keeping a single row per CDR3 protein. Counted here are around 800,000 distinct CDR3 sequences, 25% to 30% occurring once; the ten biggest clones make up approximately 2.9%. In germline, CDR1 is MNHNY, CDR2 SVGAGI (reference sequence). This CDR3 is 14 amino acids long. Trimming cost V 5 bases and J 9 bases; bases outside gene matches: 4. Whole-study findings and limits: Higher diversity and more naive CD4+ cells were features of long-lived donors, compared to aged donors. Diversity estimated from one million T cells was considered an underestimate.

This same sample was also part of a study on T cells of mothers and their children. That paper states: The authors found no persistent microchimeric T cell clones.

This sequence originates from a boy aged 5-17 years in good health. The sample taken for sequencing was blood. This chain joins TRBV6-6 and TRBJ2-4, with 13 bases lining up with TRBD2. CDR3 region: CASSRTSGGLIQYF. CDR3 sequence (DNA): TGTGCCAGCAGTAGGACTAGCGGGGGCCTCATTCAGTACTTC.